The 12 T cell receptor beta chains presented below share a single source sample, sequenced in a study of T cell repertoires in cytomegalovirus infection. For these TCRs, the target antigens are not known. From the reads, TCRdb called clonotypes with MiXCR, one entry per CDR3 protein. This sample carries a few hundred thousand distinct CDR3 sequences, around 25% of them seen once, and the ten largest clones take approximately 12%. The sequencing here drew on cultured PBMCs, taken from culture after CMV antigen stimulation. The source is a human donor in good health (CMV status not recorded). Some clones in this sample may be carry-over from other donors' samples.

This clonotype has a count of ten or more. The gene calls are TRBV6-5 and TRBJ2-6; D ambiguous. In germline, CDR1 is MNHEY, CDR2 SVGAGI. Trimming left V 3 bases short and J 0 bases short, with 9 bases between. The CDR3 totals 16 residues. CDR3 residues: CASSYALYSGANVLTF. In DNA, the CDR3 is TGTGCCAGCAGTTATGCTCTATACTCTGGGGCCAACGTCCTGACTTTC.

The chain links TRBV7-9 to TRBJ2-5; weak D call: TRBD1 (6 bases). Trimming removed 5 bases at V and 2 bases at J, with 18 bases between. This CDR3 is built from 16 residues. Per germline, CDR1 SEHNR and CDR2 FQNEAQ (reference sequence). CDR3 region: CASSAPGTSTQETQYF. The CDR3 bases are TGTGCCAGCAGCGCCCCCGGGACAAGCACTCAAGAGACCCAGTACTTC.

This clonotype was detected a few times. The chain recombines TRBV6-6 with TRBJ2-2; tentatively, D is TRBD2 (6 bases). CDR1 is MNHNY and CDR2 is SVGAGI in the germline V gene (reference sequence). The CDR3 extends over 11 amino acids. The V gene lost 8 bases and the J gene lost 7 bases, with 8 bases spanning the gap. CDR3 in DNA: TGTGCCAGCGGGGGGTACGGGGAGCTGTTTTTT. Translated, it gives CASGGYGELFF.

The chain has TRBV15 and TRBJ2-5; D is unclear. Trimming took 1 base from V and 3 from J, leaving 9 bases between them. Germline loops: CDR1 LNHNV, CDR2 YYDKDF (reference sequence). The CDR3 runs 14 residues. The CDR3 DNA follows: TGTGCCACCAGCAGAGGTTCGGCAGAAGAGACCCAGTACTTC. This translates into CATSRGSAEETQYF.

The chain has TRBV6-2 or TRBV6-3 and TRBJ2-7, with TRBD2 as a possible D gene (5 bases). V was clipped by 10 bases and J by 9 bases, with 28 bases between them. The CDR3 has 15 amino acids. Germline CDR1 is MNHEY and CDR2 is SVGEGT. In DNA form, the CDR3 reads TGTGCCACCTGGGGTTTGGAGAGGCGACTACGAGGGCAGTACTTC. The encoded protein is CATWGLERRLRGQYF.

V is TRBV12-3 or TRBV12-4 and J is TRBJ1-6; no reliable D call. The CDR3 totals 13 residues. Trimming cost V 3 bases and J 7 bases, with 7 bases left between them. In DNA, the CDR3 is TGTGCCAGCAGTTTCGCCAGCAATTCACCCCTCCACTTT. Translation: CASSFASNSPLHF.

The chain links TRBV20-1 to TRBJ2-5; 14 nucleotides agree with TRBD2. The V gene end was trimmed by 6 bases and the J gene end by 5 bases; junction bases not matched to a gene: 5. Germline CDR1 is DFQATT and CDR2 is SNEGSKA (reference sequence). The CDR3 has 14 residues. The CDR3 region has the DNA TGCAGTGCGGGACTAGCGGGAGTCCGGGAGACCCAGTACTTC. This translates into CSAGLAGVRETQYF.

The rearrangement joins TRBV29-1 to TRBJ2-3; possibly TRBD2 for D (7 bases). V lost 6 bases and J 3 bases, leaving 16 bases between the germline ends. Germline values: CDR1 SQVTM, CDR2 ANQGSEA. The CDR3 loop spans 14 amino acids. The CDR3 loop is CSVVGGGRTDTQYF. The CDR3 DNA is TGCAGCGTCGTAGGGGGGGGCCGGACAGATACGCAGTATTTT.

The rearrangement uses TRBV27 and TRBJ1-1; 10 positions agree with TRBD1. Germline loops: CDR1 MNHEY, CDR2 SMNVEV (reference sequence). The trim removed 5 bases at V and 1 base at J, leaving 4 bases unmatched. This CDR3 is 15 amino acids long. The CDR3 sequence is CASSLRTGGNTEAFF. DNA of the CDR3: TGTGCCAGCAGTCTGCGGACAGGGGGGAACACTGAAGCTTTCTTT.

At least ten counts were recorded for this clonotype. The chain combines TRBV7-2 with TRBJ1-5, with a possible D match to TRBD1 (5 bases). Germline V lookup: CDR1 SGHTA, CDR2 FQGNSA. V was shortened by 1 base and J by 4 bases, with 14 bases between the two germline ends. This CDR3 region has 16 residues. In nucleotides, the CDR3 is TGTGCCAGCAGCTTAGTGGGGGACTCCCGGAATCAGCCCCAGCATTTT. Its protein is CASSLVGDSRNQPQHF.

The rearrangement joins TRBV20-1 to TRBJ2-7; D not certain. The CDR3 spans 12 residues. V lost 4 bases and J lost 5, with 12 bases in between. Per the germline V gene, CDR1 is DFQATT and CDR2 is SNEGSKA (reference sequence). The CDR3 sequence is CSATPLHNEQYF. In nucleotides, the CDR3 is TGCAGTGCTACGCCACTACACAACGAGCAGTACTTC.

This clonotype was seen a few times. The V gene is TRBV6-2 or TRBV6-3, the J gene TRBJ2-1, with 9 positions matching TRBD2. Looked up from germline, CDR1 is MNHEY and CDR2 is SVGEGT. This CDR3 has 16 amino acids. With 10 bases clipped from V and 7 bases from J, the junction kept 17 bases outside the gene matches. The CDR3 loop reads CATKVFAGGVWNEQFF. The CDR3 nucleotides are TGTGCCACTAAGGTTTTCGCGGGAGGGGTTTGGAATGAGCAGTTCTTC.